Included here is one T cell receptor beta chain sequence, with context. Antigen: not known. These data belong to a study of cytomegalovirus exposure and HLA in healthy donors. General observations from the study: That first-cohort TCR clusters tended to co-occur in the 120 or so validation repertoires was found in a later analysis. Most TCR sequences were seen very rarely across donors, but some public TCRs occurred in many.

The donors formed part of the approximately 130-subject validation cohort, distinct from the roughly 700-subject first cohort. Trimming removed 6 bases at V and 0 bases at J, with 13 bases between. Germline assignment: CDR1 SGHRS and CDR2 YFSETQ. This CDR3 region has 15 residues. Profiling relied on immunoSEQ multiplex PCR, and the TCRdb table lists in-frame clones only, not all of them. The data show about 250,000 clones, with about 90% seen just once and approximately 12% held by the top ten. This chain joins TRBV5-1 and TRBJ2-1, with D possibly TRBD2 on 5 matching bases. The specimen sequenced was PBMCs. The TCR sequence derives from a young man in good health and CMV-seropositive. CDR3 residues: CASTQAAPSYNEQFF. The CDR3 DNA follows: TGCGCCAGCACACAAGCGGCCCCCTCCTACAATGAGCAGTTCTTC.